Included here is one T cell receptor (delta chain) sequence, with context. It is likely a read error: a sequence one base away is far more abundant. TCRdb re-called the reads via CATT. Altogether under 3,500 delta-chain clones are present, 51% being singletons, with the ten largest covering around 16%. The sample comes from a study of gamma-delta chains in newborns, infants, children. About the research overall: Microbial exposure reportedly drives polyclonal innate γδ T cell expansion after birth.

This CDR3 region has 18 residues. Trimming took 5 bases from V and 3 from J; bases not matched to a gene: 12. Germline V gene lookup returns CDR1 TSWWSYY and CDR2 QGS. The rearrangement links TRDV1 to TRDJ1; 13 bases map to TRDD3. This TCR was recovered from a child who received the measles vaccine. Material for sequencing was blood. CDR3 amino acids: CALGLIIKLGDTPDKLIF. The CDR3 bases are TGTGCTCTTGGGCTAATTATTAAACTGGGGGATACGCCCGATAAACTCATCTTT.